The present T cell receptor beta chain was sequenced within a study of early T cells in non-severe SARS-CoV-2 infection. In the study overall: Unpaired chains resulted from sequencing bulk RNA of unsorted whole blood. Study results and caveats: Missing private and CD4 specificities, VDJdb matching favored anti-spike CD8 responses.

cDNA molecules, individually, were tagged with unique molecular identifiers. Via MiXCR, TCRdb re-called the 5' RACE reads, giving one row per CDR3 protein. This sample has about 23,000 distinct CDR3 sequences; less than 5.5% occur once, and the top ten carry about 11%. V was cut by 1 base and J by 3 bases, with 7 bases left in between. The CDR3 totals 13 residues. Germline loops: CDR1 SGHRS, CDR2 YFSETQ. This clonotype has a handful of counts. Its specificity is not known. V and J are TRBV5-1 and TRBJ1-1; D remains unclear. Material for sequencing was whole blood. The receptor was isolated from an adult who was a healthcare worker with PCR-confirmed SARS-CoV-2 infection or an uninfected control (not recorded which). CDR3 bases: TGCGCCAGCAGCTTGAAGCCAGACACTGAAGCTTTCTTT. It yields the protein CASSLKPDTEAFF.